This T cell receptor beta chain is from a study of blood T cell repertoires in COVID-19 (dated by TCRdb to the early 2020s). Study-wide context: Samples from collaborators originated in the United States, Italy and Spain and spanned both the acute and convalescent phases of COVID-19. The material from the prospective study consisted of cDNA or gDNA derived from T cells, B-cell-depleted T cells, or PBMCs. Deeply sampled blood TCRbeta repertoires from subjects exposed to, actively infected with, or recovered from COVID-19 were included in the dataset. The repertoires were made available in a free public database intended to serve as a resource for research on the immune response to SARS-CoV-2. The samples were drawn from two sources: the first 160 participants of the ongoing ImmuneRACE study, and 1,254 subjects contributed by 6 global collaborators. Nearly every sample came with metadata listing a de-identified subject ID, COVID-19 status, age in years and sex. Where available, HLA class I and class II types were obtained from metadata supplied by the sample provider rather than from assay-based typing.

The collaborating institutions used their own protocols to collect whole blood in K2EDTA tubes. For TCRbeta analysis, collaborator samples were shipped as frozen whole blood, as isolated PBMCs, or as DNA extracted from either sample type. TCRbeta CDR3 regions were amplified from genomic DNA using the immunoSEQ Assay, a bias-controlled multiplex PCR. As for how the authors treated the data: Nucleated cell counts per sample were estimated from amplification of reference gene primers within the assay. Sequence reads were collapsed and filtered to measure the absolute abundance of every unique TCRbeta CDR3 rearrangement. For each sample, productive Simpson clonality was calculated as the square root of Simpson's diversity index across productive rearrangements. TCRdb carries this immuneACCESS record with in-frame sequences only. Its versions omit some clonotypes, under half of them owing to an unresolved V gene in the studies checked, with the rest unexplained. That table furnishes V, J and clone size, whereas the DNA furnished D and trimming. This sample is represented by about 300,000 clones; roughly 87% of them were singletons. The biggest ten clones account for 9.4% of the sample.

About this clone: This receptor's antigen is unknown. The sample holds no much larger clone one base away, and base qualities are not on file.

V is reduced by 2 bases and J by 8 bases, leaving a spacing of 7 bases between them. The germline V gene sets CDR1 to SNHLY and CDR2 to FYNNEI. There are 12 amino acids in the CDR3, from cysteine to phenylalanine inclusive. Only the CDR3 DNA is retained, 36 bases long and in frame from the first base. Overall study outcomes, separate from this receptor: How much clinical and demographic metadata was included differed by source and by participant, and the metadata was provided uncurated.

This sequence was found in a man aged 18 to 35 with active or convalescent COVID-19. The chain couples TRBV2 to TRBJ1-5; TRBD1 is a weak D gene call, 5 bases matching. Specimen: peripheral blood. In nucleotides, the sequence is TGTGCCAGCAGTGAATCGGGGGAGCCCCAGCATTTT. This is translated as CASSESGEPQHF. Reference TRBV2 and TRBJ1-5 genes cover what lies past the CDR3, so the full variable domain is EPEVTQTPSHQVTQMGQEVILRCVPISNHLYFYWYRQILGQKVEFLVSFYNNEISEKSEIFDDQFSVERPDGSNFTLKIRSTKLEDSAMYFCASSESGEPQHFGDGTRLSIL.